Below are 22 T cell receptor beta chains sequenced from a single sample in a study of Ad26.COV2.S vaccination and SARS-CoV-2 variants. The data were produced by immunoSEQ multiplex PCR, yet TCRdb's version contains in-frame clones alone and is incomplete. The profile shows 300,000 to 350,000 clones, around 89% of them singletons. This sample's treatment: roughly 19 received Ad26.COV2.S at low or high dose, single or two shots; roughly five received placebo; per-sample allocation not given. Sampling was performed 63 days after the first vaccine or placebo injection. The sample here was peripheral blood, taken in a trial of Ad26.COV2.S vaccine versus placebo. The source of these receptors is a person aged 18-60 years who received the Ad26.COV2.S COVID-19 vaccine or a placebo.

The J gene is TRBJ1-2, the V gene TRBV3-1 (or the pseudogene TRBV3-2), with TRBD1 identical over 12 bases. The CDR3 covers 16 residues. The V gene end was trimmed by 6 bases and the J gene end by 8 bases; junction bases not matched to a gene: 13. The germline V gene has CDR1 LGHDT and CDR2 YNNKEL (reference sequence). This CDR3 is CASREYGTGGSKGYTF. DNA of the CDR3: TGTGCCAGCAGGGAATACGGGACAGGGGGCTCCAAAGGCTACACCTTC.

The chain joins TRBV18 to TRBJ2-7, with 8 bases identical to TRBD1. Per the germline V gene, CDR1 is KGHSH and CDR2 is LQKENI. This CDR3 has 16 amino acids. The V gene end was trimmed by 3 bases and the J gene end by 3 bases; junction bases not matched to a gene: 10. The CDR3 bases are TGTGCCAGCTCACCTAGGACAGGGATAAGTATCTACGAGCAGTACTTC. Protein product: CASSPRTGISIYEQYF. Filled out from reference TRBV18 and TRBJ2-7, the complete variable domain reads NAGVMQNPRHLVRRRGQEARLRCSPMKGHSHVYWYRQLPEEGLKFMVYLQKENIIDESGMPKERFSAEFPKEGPSILRIQQVVRGDSAAYFCASSPRTGISIYEQYFGPGTRLTVT.

The chain recombines TRBV7-8 with TRBJ2-5; perhaps TRBD2 as D (7 bases). CDR1 and CDR2 (germline): SGHVS, FQNEAQ. The ends were cut back, 4 bases at V and 7 bases at J, with 25 bases in the middle. This CDR3 contains 17 residues. CDR3 nucleotides: TGTGCCAGCAGCTCCCGCCGAGGGGGGGTTGAATTGGGGACCCAGTACTTC. Translating gives CASSSRRGGVELGTQYF.

The chain is built from TRBV27 and TRBJ2-6; no clear D gene. V lost 5 bases and J lost 0, with 8 bases in between. Germline-derived CDR1 and CDR2 are MNHEY and SMNVEV (reference sequence). The length of the CDR3 is 15 residues. The CDR3 DNA reads TGTGCCAGCAGTCAGACTTTCTCTGGGGCCAACGTCCTGACTTTC. This translates into CASSQTFSGANVLTF. Drawing the rest from reference TRBV27 and TRBJ2-6, the complete variable domain is EAQVTQNPRYLITVTGKKLTVTCSQNMNHEYMSWYRQDPGLGLRQIYYSMNVEVTDKGDVPEGYKVSRKEKRNFPLILESPSPNQTSLYFCASSQTFSGANVLTFGAGSRLTVL.

The J gene is TRBJ2-3, the V gene TRBV5-8; 14 bases are shared with TRBD2. V dropped 1 base and J dropped 2; count of bases not matched to a gene: 6. The CDR3 loop spans 18 amino acids. The germline V gene has CDR1 SGHTS and CDR2 YDEGEE. The CDR3 spells CASSLLGTSGSFTDTQYF. The CDR3 DNA reads as TGTGCCAGCAGCTTGCTAGGGACTAGCGGGAGTTTCACAGATACGCAGTATTTT.

On this clone itself: The sample holds other DNA sequences that translate to the same CDR3. The rearrangement links TRBV7-9 to TRBJ2-5; no clear D gene. Looked up from germline, CDR1 is SEHNR and CDR2 is FQNEAQ (reference sequence). V gave up 5 bases and J gave up 2 bases, with 0 bases separating them. The CDR3 is 10 amino acids. The CDR3 region has the DNA TGTGCCAGCAGCCAAGAGACCCAGTACTTC. It yields the protein CASSQETQYF.

This clone was recorded only once. A much larger clone lies a single base off, so this may be a read error. The chain employs TRBV7-2 and TRBJ2-7; D gene uncertain. Trimming removed 5 bases at V and 4 bases at J, with 6 bases between. The V gene's germline CDR1 is SGHTA and CDR2 FQGNSA. The CDR3 covers 11 residues. The CDR3 loop reads CASSAQYEQYF. In DNA form, the CDR3 reads TGTGCCAGCAGCGCGCAATACGAGCAGTACTTC.

Note on this clone: In the same sample, other DNA sequences code for this CDR3. Here the CDR3 reads CASSPDRANTGELFF. The CDR3 region has the DNA TGCGCCAGCAGCCCGGACAGGGCGAACACCGGGGAGCTGTTTTTT. This rearrangement joins TRBV5-1 to TRBJ2-2, with TRBD1 identical over 8 bases. This CDR3 has 15 residues. Looked up from germline, CDR1 is SGHRS and CDR2 is YFSETQ. V shed 4 bases, J shed 0 bases, and the junction held 2 bases outside the gene matches.

The chain employs TRBV19 and TRBJ1-5; the D gene is possibly TRBD1 (6 bases). The CDR3 is 17 amino acids. Germline V gene sequence: CDR1 LNHDA, CDR2 SQIVND (reference sequence). V was clipped by 5 bases and J by 3 bases, with 20 bases between them. In DNA form, the CDR3 reads TGTGCCAGTAGTCCCCGGATGGGGGGCACTAACAATCAGCCCCAGCATTTT. Protein product: CASSPRMGGTNNQPQHF. Variable domain in full (rest from reference TRBV19 and TRBJ1-5): DGGITQSPKYLFRKEGQNVTLSCEQNLNHDAMYWYRQDPGQGLRLIYYSQIVNDFQKGDIAEGYSVSREKKESFPLTVTSAQKNPTAFYLCASSPRMGGTNNQPQHFGDGTRLSIL.

V usage is TRBV7-9 and J usage is TRBJ2-7; no firm D call. This CDR3 comprises 13 residues. The germline V gene has CDR1 SEHNR and CDR2 FQNEAQ (reference sequence). The V end was cut by 1 base, the J end by 0 bases, with 4 bases between. The CDR3 coding sequence is TGTGCCAGCAGCTTAGTCCCCTCCTACGAGCAGTACTTC. Translated: CASSLVPSYEQYF. Complete variable domain (other parts from reference TRBV7-9 and TRBJ2-7): DTGVSQNPRHKITKRGQNVTFRCDPISEHNRLYWYRQTLGQGPEFLTYFQNEAQLEKSRLLSDRFSAERPKGSFSTLEIQRTEQGDSAMYLCASSLVPSYEQYFGPGTRLTVT.

The rearrangement uses TRBV11-3 and TRBJ2-1, with D unresolved. This CDR3 region has 14 residues. The V gene's germline CDR1 is SGHNT and CDR2 YENEEA. The V gene lost 2 bases and the J gene lost 2 bases, with 7 bases spanning the gap. CDR3 amino acids: CASSLRETYNEQFF. The CDR3 DNA sequence: TGTGCCAGCAGCTTAAGGGAAACCTACAATGAGCAGTTCTTC.

Comments on this clone: At the DNA level, this CDR3 is encoded by other sequences in the same sample as well. J is TRBJ2-2 and V is TRBV7-3; D may match TRBD1 or TRBD2 (5 bases each). The germline V gene has CDR1 SGHTA and CDR2 FQGTGA. The CDR3 loop spans 14 amino acids. The V and J ends lost 0 bases and 6 bases respectively, with 8 bases between them. The CDR3 DNA is TGTGCCAGCAGCTTAACAAGGGGAGCCGGGGAGCTGTTTTTT. It specifies CASSLTRGAGELFF. Looking up the rest from reference TRBV7-3 and TRBJ2-2 gives the full variable domain: GAGVSQTPSNKVTEKGKYVELRCDPISGHTALYWYRQSLGQGPEFLIYFQGTGAADDSGLPNDRFFAVRPEGSVSTLKIQRTERGDSAVYLCASSLTRGAGELFFGEGSRLTVL.

This clone turned up a few times. The genes are TRBV2 and TRBJ1-2, with D uncertain. Germline loops: CDR1 SNHLY, CDR2 FYNNEI. The V end lost 0 bases, the J end lost 11 bases, and 7 bases lay between the germline ends. The CDR3 consists of 11 residues. The CDR3 here is CASSEAVEYTF. CDR3 in DNA: TGTGCCAGCAGTGAAGCGGTCGAGTACACCTTC.

The V and J genes are TRBV29-1 and TRBJ2-3, with D uncertain. The CDR3 contains 12 residues. CDR1 and CDR2 (germline): SQVTM, ANQGSEA. V was cut by 4 bases and J by 2 bases, with 7 bases left in between. This CDR3 reads CSVVEITDTQYF. The CDR3 nucleotides are TGCAGCGTTGTAGAAATCACAGATACGCAGTATTTT.

The chain's CDR3 is CASSIRGDYGYTF. The CDR3 DNA follows: TGTGCCAGCAGTATACGAGGGGACTATGGCTACACCTTC. The chain joins TRBV6-5 to TRBJ1-2, with D possibly matching TRBD1 (5 bases). Germline assignment: CDR1 MNHEY and CDR2 SVGAGI. The CDR3 consists of 13 residues. Trimming took off 5 bases at V and 3 bases at J, with 10 bases between the two ends.

The chain links TRBV27 to TRBJ1-2, with TRBD1 matching over 8 bases. V gave up 2 bases and J gave up 4 bases; unmatched junction bases: 6. The length of the CDR3 is 15 residues. Germline CDR1 reads MNHEY; CDR2 reads SMNVEV (reference sequence). Here the CDR3 reads CASSLDNTGGYGYTF. CDR3 DNA sequence: TGTGCCAGCAGTTTAGATAATACAGGGGGCTATGGCTACACCTTC.

This CDR3 reads CASSFGQFYGYTF. The CDR3 DNA is TGTGCCAGCAGTTTTGGTCAGTTCTATGGCTACACCTTC. The chain combines TRBV27 with TRBJ1-2, with D unresolved. V shed 3 bases and J shed 4 bases, with 9 bases lying between them. The germline V gene has CDR1 MNHEY and CDR2 SMNVEV (reference sequence). CDR3 length equals 13 residues.

The chain couples TRBV7-8 to TRBJ1-1; D remains ambiguous. The CDR3 has 12 amino acids. Trimming shortened V by 8 bases and J by 0 bases, and 7 bases separated the two germline ends. Germline CDR1 and CDR2: SGHVS and FQNEAQ. As DNA, the CDR3 is TGTGCCAGCCGAGGCCTGAACACTGAAGCTTTCTTT. This encodes CASRGLNTEAFF.

The chain couples TRBV11-1 to TRBJ1-2, with D hard to call. Trimming left V 3 bases short and J 8 bases short, with 7 bases between. CDR1 is SGHAT and CDR2 is FQDESV in the germline V gene (reference sequence). The CDR3 is 11 residues long. DNA for the CDR3: TGTGCCAGCAGCTTTCGCGGCGGCTACACCTTC. Its protein product is CASSFRGGYTF.

This clone was seen just once. This chain uses TRBV4-2 with TRBJ1-4, with D possibly being TRBD1 (5 bases). Trimming took off 3 bases at V and 7 bases at J, with 9 bases between the two ends. CDR1 is LGHNA and CDR2 is YNFKEQ in the germline V gene. The CDR3 is made up of 13 amino acids. The CDR3 region is CASSQGGGEKLFF. DNA for the CDR3: TGTGCCAGCAGCCAGGGGGGAGGTGAAAAACTGTTTTTT.

This clone is a singleton in its sample. The chain carries TRBV6-6 and TRBJ2-1, with 9 bases fitting TRBD1. Looked up from germline, CDR1 is MNHNY and CDR2 is SVGAGI (reference sequence). The CDR3 extends over 15 amino acids. The trim removed 0 bases at V and 8 bases at J, leaving 5 bases unmatched. CDR3 region: CASSYSQDRGDEQFF. In nucleotides, the CDR3 is TGTGCCAGCAGTTACTCGCAGGACAGGGGCGATGAGCAGTTCTTC.

This chain connects TRBV3-1 (or the pseudogene TRBV3-2) to TRBJ2-5; 8 bases line up with TRBD1. The V segment lost 4 bases and the J segment 5 bases; nucleotides outside the gene matches: 3. CDR1 and CDR2 (germline): LGHDT, YNNKEL (reference sequence). CDR3 length: 13 amino acids. The CDR3 nucleotides are TGTGCCAGCAGCCTCAGGGGGCCGGAGACCCAGTACTTC. Its translation is CASSLRGPETQYF.